A single sample gave rise to the 18 T cell receptor beta chains below, sequenced in a study of T cells in Graves' hyperthyroidism and ophthalmopathy. Amplified TCR beta CDR3 regions came from RNA transcripts. A set of HTBI primers served as the primers for a first-round RT-PCR of the TCR CDR3. From the multiplex PCR reads, TCRdb called clonotypes with MiXCR, one entry per CDR3 protein. The data hold roughly 630,000 distinct CDR3 sequences, with less than 20% observed a single time. Material: blood. The receptors were sampled from a woman aged 25-40 years with Graves' hyperthyroidism.

This sequence joins TRBV3-1 and TRBJ2-7; 10 bases match TRBD2. Germline CDR1 and CDR2: LGHDT and YNNKEL (reference sequence). The J segment lost 3 bases and the V segment lost 5 bases, leaving 4 bases of the junction unmatched. The CDR3 has 14 amino acids. CDR3 sequence: CASSMPSGSYEQYF. The CDR3 DNA reads TGTGCCAGCAGCATGCCTAGCGGGAGCTACGAGCAGTACTTC.

The gene calls are TRBV6-4 and TRBJ2-3; 7 bases are shared with TRBD2. The CDR3 is made up of 15 amino acids. V lost 0 bases, J lost 4 bases, and 4 bases stayed unmatched. Germline-derived CDR1 and CDR2 are MRHNA and SNTAGT. CDR3 nucleotide sequence: TGTGCCAGCAGTGACTCGGGAGGGTCCTCAGATACGCAGTATTTT. Translated, it gives CASSDSGGSSDTQYF.

V is TRBV20-1 and J is TRBJ1-2, with D possibly matching TRBD1 (5 bases). V lost 0 bases, J lost 2 bases, and 16 bases lay in between. Germline V gives CDR1 DFQATT, CDR2 SNEGSKA (reference sequence). The CDR3 runs to 16 residues. The CDR3 DNA follows: TGCAGTGCTAGAGATCAAAGGGGTTTGAAGAACTATGGCTACACCTTC. Its protein product is CSARDQRGLKNYGYTF.

This clonotype has more than one count but fewer than ten. At one end the junction does not follow the germline gene, possibly because of a read error. The chain links TRBV2 to TRBJ1-3, with TRBD1 identical over 7 bases. Germline CDR1 SNHLY, CDR2 FYNNEI. The CDR3 has 14 amino acids. CDR3 residues: CASREGTVQNTIYF. CDR3 bases: TGTGCCAGCAGGGAAGGGACAGTTCAAAACACCATATATTTT.

This clonotype showed up just a few times. V usage is TRBV10-2 and J usage is TRBJ2-3, with a weak D call TRBD2 (5 bases). V was clipped by 6 bases and J by 1 base, with 14 bases between them. Germline V lookup: CDR1 WSHSY, CDR2 SAAADI. This CDR3 has 15 amino acids. The CDR3, as DNA: TGCGCCAGCAGGGACTTCGCCCTGGGCACAGATACGCAGTATTTT. This gives the protein CASRDFALGTDTQYF.

A few counts support this clonotype. The gene calls are TRBV20-1 and TRBJ1-1, with no clear D. The ends were cut back, 7 bases at V and 1 base at J, with 10 bases in the middle. The V gene's germline CDR1 is DFQATT and CDR2 SNEGSKA (reference sequence). The CDR3 is 12 amino acids. This CDR3 is CSVRSRNTEAFF. The CDR3 DNA is TGCAGTGTTCGATCCAGGAACACTGAAGCTTTCTTT.

This clonotype appeared a few times. This chain uses TRBV4-3 with TRBJ2-1; 8 nucleotides align to TRBD1. V shed 0 bases and J 5 bases; nucleotides not matched to a gene: 9. The V gene's germline CDR1 is LGHNA and CDR2 YSLEER. The CDR3 extends over 17 amino acids. CDR3 protein: CASSQDSWTGLNNEQFF. CDR3 DNA: TGCGCCAGCAGCCAAGATAGTTGGACAGGGCTTAACAATGAGCAGTTCTTC.

This clonotype was seen repeatedly, ten times or more. This chain uses TRBV5-1 with TRBJ2-3, with D unclear. The CDR3 totals 14 residues. The V gene lost 5 bases and the J gene lost 2 bases, with 12 bases spanning the gap. Germline V gives CDR1 SGHRS, CDR2 YFSETQ. CDR3 nucleotides: TGCGCCAGCAGGAGTCGGGCCTACACAGATACGCAGTATTTT. Its protein product is CASRSRAYTDTQYF.

This clonotype came up many times. This chain links TRBV3-1 with TRBJ2-5; D call uncertain. This CDR3 is 14 amino acids long. Germline CDR1 reads LGHDT; CDR2 reads YNNKEL (reference sequence). Trimming pared 0 bases from V and 2 bases from J, leaving 7 bases between. CDR3 DNA: TGTGCCAGCAGCCAAGATTCCGGACAAGAGACCCAGTACTTC. Its protein product is CASSQDSGQETQYF.

This clonotype has a count of ten or more. The rearrangement uses TRBV27 and TRBJ1-1; a weak D match, TRBD1 (5 bases). The length of the CDR3 is 15 residues. Per the germline V gene, CDR1 is MNHEY and CDR2 is SMNVEV (reference sequence). Trimming removed 5 bases at V and 1 base at J, with 14 bases between. This CDR3 is CASSRATARNTEAFF. The CDR3 DNA sequence: TGTGCCAGCAGTCGCGCGACAGCCAGGAACACTGAAGCTTTCTTT.

This chain links TRBV30 with TRBJ2-5; 12 nucleotides agree with TRBD2. The J segment lost 7 bases and the V segment lost 4 bases, leaving 4 bases of the junction unmatched. Germline CDR1 is GTSNPN and CDR2 is SVGIG (reference sequence). This CDR3 spans 13 amino acids. CDR3 loop: CAWNLAGGSTQYF. CDR3 DNA sequence: TGTGCCTGGAATCTAGCGGGAGGGTCGACCCAGTACTTC.

This clonotype was detected ten times or more. Written as DNA, the CDR3 is TGTGCCAGCAGTGAAGTCCTCGACAGGGCAGATACGCAGTATTTT. This sequence encodes CASSEVLDRADTQYF. V gene TRBV6-1 combines with J gene TRBJ2-3; 7 positions match TRBD1. This CDR3 is 15 amino acids long. J gave up 4 bases and V 1 base, and 5 bases lay outside the gene matches. Germline V CDR1 and CDR2: MNHNS, SASEGT.

The chain is built from TRBV5-4 and TRBJ1-2, with 10 bases lining up with TRBD1. Germline CDR1 is SGHNT and CDR2 is YYREEE (reference sequence). This CDR3 region has 15 residues. V dropped 1 base and J dropped 6; count of bases not matched to a gene: 6. This CDR3 reads CASSLLGTGVDGYTF. The DNA of the CDR3 is TGTGCCAGCAGCTTGTTAGGGACAGGGGTTGATGGCTACACCTTC.

At least ten counts were recorded for this clonotype. The genes are TRBV7-9 and TRBJ2-7, with 8 bases matching TRBD2. The germline V gene encodes CDR1 SEHNR and CDR2 FQNEAQ (reference sequence). The CDR3 has 13 amino acids. V gave up 5 bases and J gave up 3 bases; unmatched junction bases: 3. The CDR3, as DNA: TGTGCCAGCAGCACCGGGACTAGCTACGAGCAGTACTTC. It specifies CASSTGTSYEQYF.

This clonotype was counted at least ten times. The rearrangement links TRBV13 to TRBJ2-2; D gene uncertain. The CDR3 is made up of 16 amino acids. The V end was cut by 7 bases, the J end by 3 bases, with 18 bases between. Germline-derived CDR1 and CDR2 are PRHDT and FYEKMQ (reference sequence). The CDR3, as DNA: TGTGCCAGCACCAAGGCAGCTACATTAGACACCGGGGAGCTGTTTTTT. Its protein is CASTKAATLDTGELFF.

This clonotype was recorded at least ten times. The chain links TRBV20-1 to TRBJ2-1; TRBD2 matches 10 bases. The germline V gene encodes CDR1 DFQATT and CDR2 SNEGSKA (reference sequence). The CDR3 extends over 15 amino acids. V lost 6 bases, J lost 0 bases, and 5 bases stayed unmatched. In DNA form, the CDR3 reads TGCAGTGCCCCCTCTAGCGGGAGCTCCTACAATGAGCAGTTCTTC. It encodes CSAPSSGSSYNEQFF.

This clonotype was detected many times. The V gene is TRBV9, the J gene TRBJ1-2; no firm D call. The CDR3 is 19 residues long. With 0 bases removed from V and 0 bases from J, the gap between germline ends came to 21 bases. The germline V gene has CDR1 SGDLS and CDR2 YYNGEE. CDR3 DNA sequence: TGTGCCAGCAGCGTAGTTCCCGGCGGATGGCCCTTGGCTAACTATGGCTACACCTTC. Its translation: CASSVVPGGWPLANYGYTF.

This clonotype was seen many times. V and J are TRBV28 and TRBJ2-7; 10 positions match TRBD2. With 7 bases clipped from V and 2 bases from J, the junction kept 8 bases outside the gene matches. This CDR3 comprises 15 residues. The germline gives CDR1 MDHEN, CDR2 SYDVKM. CDR3 sequence (DNA): TGTGCCAGCACCCCAGTAAGCGGGAGGGCCTACGAGCAGTACTTC. Translating it yields CASTPVSGRAYEQYF.